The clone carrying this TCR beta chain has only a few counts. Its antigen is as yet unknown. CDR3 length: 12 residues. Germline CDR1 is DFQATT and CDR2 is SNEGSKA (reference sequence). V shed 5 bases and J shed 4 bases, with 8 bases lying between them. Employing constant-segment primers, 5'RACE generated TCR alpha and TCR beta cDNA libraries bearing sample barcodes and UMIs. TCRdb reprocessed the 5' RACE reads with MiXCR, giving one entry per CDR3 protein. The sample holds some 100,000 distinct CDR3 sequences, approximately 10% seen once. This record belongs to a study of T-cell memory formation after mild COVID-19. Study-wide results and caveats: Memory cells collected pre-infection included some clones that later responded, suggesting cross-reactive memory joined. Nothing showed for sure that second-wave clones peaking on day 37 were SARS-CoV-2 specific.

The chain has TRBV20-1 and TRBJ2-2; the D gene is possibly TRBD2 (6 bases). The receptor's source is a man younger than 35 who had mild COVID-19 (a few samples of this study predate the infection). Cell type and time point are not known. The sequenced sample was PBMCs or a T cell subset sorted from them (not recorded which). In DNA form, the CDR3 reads TGCAGTGCTTCCGGGGGCACCGGGGAGCTGTTTTTT. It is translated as CSASGGTGELFF.